Below, one TCR beta chain is given with its context. Its antigen is unidentified. This record comes from a study of PD-L1 blockade in urothelial cancer. Looking at the study overall: Patients had been given 0 to 3 earlier chemotherapy regimens. Notes on the study in general: At the 3-week point, tumor-associated blood clones expanded more in durable-benefit patients.

The data were produced by immunoSEQ multiplex PCR, yet TCRdb's version contains in-frame clones alone and is incomplete. The sample holds around 30,000 clones, around four fifths seen once. Time point defined: peripheral blood 6 weeks after treatment start. The CDR3 spans 16 residues. Germline V gives CDR1 MGHRA, CDR2 YSYEKL. V was pared by 1 base and J by 7 bases, with 5 bases of the junction left unmatched. The input for sequencing was PBMCs, taken around atezolizumab (anti-PD-L1) treatment. J is TRBJ1-6 and V is TRBV4-1; 9 bases are shared with TRBD1. The clonotype comes from a man in his 70s with urothelial cancer. CDR3 in DNA: TGCGCCAGCAGCCAAGGAGGGACAGGGTGGAATTCACCCCTCCACTTT. The encoded protein is CASSQGGTGWNSPLHF.